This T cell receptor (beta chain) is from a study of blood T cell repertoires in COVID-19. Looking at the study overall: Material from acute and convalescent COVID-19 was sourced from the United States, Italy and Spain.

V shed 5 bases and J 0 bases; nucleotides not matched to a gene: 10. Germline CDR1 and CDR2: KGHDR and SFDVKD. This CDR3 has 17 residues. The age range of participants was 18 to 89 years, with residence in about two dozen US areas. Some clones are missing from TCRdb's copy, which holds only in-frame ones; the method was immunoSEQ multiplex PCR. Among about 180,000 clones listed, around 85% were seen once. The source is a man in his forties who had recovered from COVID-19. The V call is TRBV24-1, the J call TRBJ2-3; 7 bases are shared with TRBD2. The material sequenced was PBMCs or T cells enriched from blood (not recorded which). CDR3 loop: CATSGSGAGTSTDTQYF. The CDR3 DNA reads TGTGCCACCAGTGGGTCGGGAGCGGGAACTAGCACAGATACGCAGTATTTT.